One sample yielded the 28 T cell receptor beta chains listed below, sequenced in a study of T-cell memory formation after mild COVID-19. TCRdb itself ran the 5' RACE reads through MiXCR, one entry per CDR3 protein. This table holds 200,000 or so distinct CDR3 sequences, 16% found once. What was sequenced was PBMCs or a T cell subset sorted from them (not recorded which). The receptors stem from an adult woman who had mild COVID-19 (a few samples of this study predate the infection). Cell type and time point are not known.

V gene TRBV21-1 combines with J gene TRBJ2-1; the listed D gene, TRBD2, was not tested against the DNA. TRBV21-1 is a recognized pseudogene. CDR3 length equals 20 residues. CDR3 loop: CASSKEGTSGGDSSYNEQFF. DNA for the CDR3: TGTGCCAGCAGCAAAGAAGGGACTAGCGGTGGGGATAGCTCCTACAATGAGCAGTTCTTC.

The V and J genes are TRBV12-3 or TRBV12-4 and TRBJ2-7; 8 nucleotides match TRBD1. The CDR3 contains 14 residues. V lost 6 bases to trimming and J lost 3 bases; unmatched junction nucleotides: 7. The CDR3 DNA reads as TGTGCCAGCAGGAAGGACAGGGAGGTCTACGAGCAGTACTTC. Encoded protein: CASRKDREVYEQYF.

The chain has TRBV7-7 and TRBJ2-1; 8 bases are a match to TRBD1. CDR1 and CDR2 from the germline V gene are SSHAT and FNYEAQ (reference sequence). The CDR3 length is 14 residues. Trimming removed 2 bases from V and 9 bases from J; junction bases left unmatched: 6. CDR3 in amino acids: CASSLHQQGVEQFF. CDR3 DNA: TGTGCCAGCAGCTTACACCAACAGGGGGTTGAGCAGTTCTTC.

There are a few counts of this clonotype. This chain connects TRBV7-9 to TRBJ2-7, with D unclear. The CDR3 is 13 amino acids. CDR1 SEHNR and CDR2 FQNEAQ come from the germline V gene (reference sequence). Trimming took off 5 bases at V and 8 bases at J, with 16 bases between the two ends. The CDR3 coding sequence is TGTGCCAGCAGCGCATCTGGAGCCCAGCAGCAGTACTTC. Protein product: CASSASGAQQQYF. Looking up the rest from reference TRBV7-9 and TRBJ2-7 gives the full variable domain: DTGVSQNPRHKITKRGQNVTFRCDPISEHNRLYWYRQTLGQGPEFLTYFQNEAQLEKSRLLSDRFSAERPKGSFSTLEIQRTEQGDSAMYLCASSASGAQQQYFGPGTRLTVT.

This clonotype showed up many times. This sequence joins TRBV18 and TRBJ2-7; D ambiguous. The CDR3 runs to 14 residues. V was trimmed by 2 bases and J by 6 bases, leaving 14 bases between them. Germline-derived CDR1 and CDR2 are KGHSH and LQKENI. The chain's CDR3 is CASSPGTLFSEQYF. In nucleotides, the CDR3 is TGTGCCAGCTCACCAGGCACCCTTTTTAGCGAGCAGTACTTC.

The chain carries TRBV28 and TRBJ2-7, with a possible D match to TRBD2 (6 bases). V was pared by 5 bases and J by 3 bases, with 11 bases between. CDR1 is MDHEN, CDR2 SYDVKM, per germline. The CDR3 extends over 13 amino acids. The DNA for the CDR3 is TGTGCCAGCAGTCCACTCGGGGGCTACGAGCAGTACTTC. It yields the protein CASSPLGGYEQYF.

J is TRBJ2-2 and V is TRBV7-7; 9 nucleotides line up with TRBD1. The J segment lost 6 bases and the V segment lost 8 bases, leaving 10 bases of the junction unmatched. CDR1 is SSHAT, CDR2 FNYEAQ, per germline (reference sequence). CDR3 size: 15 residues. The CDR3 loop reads CASRPGQGSPGELFF. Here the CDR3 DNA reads TGTGCCAGCCGGCCGGGACAGGGCTCGCCCGGGGAGCTGTTTTTT.

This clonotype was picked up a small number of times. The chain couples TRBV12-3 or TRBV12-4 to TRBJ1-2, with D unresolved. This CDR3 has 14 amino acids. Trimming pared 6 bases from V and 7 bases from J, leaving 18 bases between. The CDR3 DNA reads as TGTGCCAGCAGCCTCTCCGGCCTGGCGAGTGGCTACACCTTC. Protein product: CASSLSGLASGYTF.

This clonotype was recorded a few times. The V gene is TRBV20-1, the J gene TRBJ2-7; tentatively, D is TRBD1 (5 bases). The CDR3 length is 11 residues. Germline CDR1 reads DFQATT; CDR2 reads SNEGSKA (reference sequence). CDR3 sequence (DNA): TGCAGCGTGGACAAGGGTTACGAGCAGTACTTC. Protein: CSVDKGYEQYF.

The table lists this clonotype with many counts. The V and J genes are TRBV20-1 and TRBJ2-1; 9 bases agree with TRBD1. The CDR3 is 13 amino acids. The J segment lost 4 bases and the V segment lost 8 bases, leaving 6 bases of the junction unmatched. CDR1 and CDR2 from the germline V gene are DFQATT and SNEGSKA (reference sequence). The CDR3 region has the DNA TGCAGTCAACAGGGGGCCTCGTACAATGAGCAGTTCTTC. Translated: CSQQGASYNEQFF.

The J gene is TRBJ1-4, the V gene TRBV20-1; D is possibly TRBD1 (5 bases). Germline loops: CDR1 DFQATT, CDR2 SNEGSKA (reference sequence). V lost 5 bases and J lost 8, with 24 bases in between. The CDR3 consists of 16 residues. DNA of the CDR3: TGCAGTGCTCGGCGAAACGGGGCGTCGGCAGGAGAAAAACTGTTTTTT. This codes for CSARRNGASAGEKLFF.

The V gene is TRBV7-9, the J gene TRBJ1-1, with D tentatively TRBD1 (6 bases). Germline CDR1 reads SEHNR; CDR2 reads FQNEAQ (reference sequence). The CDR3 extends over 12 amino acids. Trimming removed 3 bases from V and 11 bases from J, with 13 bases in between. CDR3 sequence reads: CASSLLTGGAFF. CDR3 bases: TGTGCCAGCAGCTTGTTGACAGGTGGGGCTTTCTTT.

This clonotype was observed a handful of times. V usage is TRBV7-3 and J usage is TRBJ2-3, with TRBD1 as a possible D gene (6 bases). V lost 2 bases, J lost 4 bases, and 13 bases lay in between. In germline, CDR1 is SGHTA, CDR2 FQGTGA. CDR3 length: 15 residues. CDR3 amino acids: CASSLGAGEADTQYF. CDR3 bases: TGTGCCAGCAGCTTAGGGGCAGGGGAAGCAGATACGCAGTATTTT.

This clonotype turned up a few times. Written as DNA, the CDR3 is TGCGCCAGCAGCCAAGATGGGTTGAGGGGGGACACAGATACGCAGTATTTT. Its translation is CASSQDGLRGDTDTQYF. This chain joins TRBV4-1 and TRBJ2-3; D is possibly TRBD1 or TRBD2 (6 bases each). Per the germline V gene, CDR1 is MGHRA and CDR2 is YSYEKL. CDR3 size: 17 residues. V was clipped by 0 bases and J by 2 bases, with 15 bases between them.

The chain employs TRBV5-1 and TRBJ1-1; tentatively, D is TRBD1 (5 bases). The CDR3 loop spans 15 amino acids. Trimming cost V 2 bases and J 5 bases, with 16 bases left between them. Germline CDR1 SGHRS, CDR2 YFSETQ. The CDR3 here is CASSFMTGGGTEAFF. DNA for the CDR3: TGCGCCAGCAGCTTCATGACCGGGGGAGGAACTGAAGCTTTCTTT.

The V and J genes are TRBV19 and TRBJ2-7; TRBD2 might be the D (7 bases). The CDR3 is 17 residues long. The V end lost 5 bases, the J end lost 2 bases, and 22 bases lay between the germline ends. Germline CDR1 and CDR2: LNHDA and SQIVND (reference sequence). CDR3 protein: CASSPQMGGRVPYEQYF. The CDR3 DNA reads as TGTGCCAGTAGTCCCCAGATGGGGGGGCGCGTGCCCTACGAGCAGTACTTC.

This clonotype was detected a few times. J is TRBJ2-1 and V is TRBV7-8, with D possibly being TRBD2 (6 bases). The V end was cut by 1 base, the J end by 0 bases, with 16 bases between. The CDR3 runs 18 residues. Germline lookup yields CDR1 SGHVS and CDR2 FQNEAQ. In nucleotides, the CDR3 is TGTGCCAGCAGCTTAGAGGGTATGGGGGGAAGCTCCTACAATGAGCAGTTCTTC. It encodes CASSLEGMGGSSYNEQFF.

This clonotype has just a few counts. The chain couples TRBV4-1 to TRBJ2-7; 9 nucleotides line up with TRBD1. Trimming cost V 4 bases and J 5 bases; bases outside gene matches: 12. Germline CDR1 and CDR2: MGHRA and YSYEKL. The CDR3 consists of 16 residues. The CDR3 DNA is TGCGCCAGCAGCCCGGTCGACAGGGGGAAGAGAGACGAGCAGTACTTC. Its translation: CASSPVDRGKRDEQYF.

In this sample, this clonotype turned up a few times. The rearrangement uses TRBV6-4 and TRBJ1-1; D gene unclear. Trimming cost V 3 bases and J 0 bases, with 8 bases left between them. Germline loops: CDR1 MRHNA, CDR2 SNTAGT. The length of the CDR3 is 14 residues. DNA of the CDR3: TGTGCCAGCAGTGAAACAGCCATGAACACTGAAGCTTTCTTT. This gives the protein CASSETAMNTEAFF.

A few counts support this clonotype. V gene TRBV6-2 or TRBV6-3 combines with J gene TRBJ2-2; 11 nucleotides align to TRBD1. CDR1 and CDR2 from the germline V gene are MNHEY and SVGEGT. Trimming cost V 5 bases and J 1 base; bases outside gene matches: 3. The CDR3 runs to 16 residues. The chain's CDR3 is CASSRTGGWNTGELFF. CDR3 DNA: TGTGCCAGCAGTCGGACAGGGGGCTGGAACACCGGGGAGCTGTTTTTT.

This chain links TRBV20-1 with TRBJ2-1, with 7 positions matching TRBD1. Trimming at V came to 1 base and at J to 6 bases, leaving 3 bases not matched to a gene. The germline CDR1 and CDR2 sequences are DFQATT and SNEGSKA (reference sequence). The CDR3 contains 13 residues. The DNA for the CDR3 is TGCAGTGCTAGAGTCCCAGGGGGCAATGAGCAGTTCTTC. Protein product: CSARVPGGNEQFF.

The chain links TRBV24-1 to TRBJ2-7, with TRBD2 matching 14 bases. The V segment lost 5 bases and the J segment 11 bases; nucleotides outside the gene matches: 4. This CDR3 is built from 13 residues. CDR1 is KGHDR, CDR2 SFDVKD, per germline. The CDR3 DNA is TGTGCCACCAGTGCCGGGACTAGCGGGAGTAAGTACTTC. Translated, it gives CATSAGTSGSKYF.

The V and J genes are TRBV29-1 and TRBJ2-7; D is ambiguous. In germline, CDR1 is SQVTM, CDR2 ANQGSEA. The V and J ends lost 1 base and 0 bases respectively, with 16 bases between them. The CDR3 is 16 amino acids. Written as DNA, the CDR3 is TGCAGCGTTGAAGTGAATGTCGCACTGAGCTCCTACGAGCAGTACTTC. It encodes CSVEVNVALSSYEQYF.

CDR3: CASSPRGQDGYTF. The DNA of the CDR3 is TGTGCCAGCTCACCAAGGGGGCAGGATGGCTACACCTTC. The chain has TRBV18 and TRBJ1-2; 7 nucleotides agree with TRBD1. After removal of 2 bases from V and 6 bases from J, the junction contained 3 bases not matched to a gene. The CDR3 covers 13 residues. Per germline, CDR1 KGHSH and CDR2 LQKENI.

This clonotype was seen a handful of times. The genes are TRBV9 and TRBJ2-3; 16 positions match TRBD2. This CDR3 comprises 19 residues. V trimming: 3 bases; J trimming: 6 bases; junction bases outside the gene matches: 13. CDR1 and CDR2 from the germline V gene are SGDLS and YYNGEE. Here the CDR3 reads CASSAQGTSGGALRDTQYF. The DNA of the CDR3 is TGTGCCAGCAGCGCTCAAGGGACTAGCGGGGGGGCCTTAAGGGATACGCAGTATTTT.

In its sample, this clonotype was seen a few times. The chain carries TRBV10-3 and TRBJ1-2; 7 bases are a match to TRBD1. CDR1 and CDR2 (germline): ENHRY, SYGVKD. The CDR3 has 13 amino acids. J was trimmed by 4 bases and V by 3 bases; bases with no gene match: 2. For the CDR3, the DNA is TGTGCCATCAGTGACGCAGGGGGCTATGGCTACACCTTC. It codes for CAISDAGGYGYTF.

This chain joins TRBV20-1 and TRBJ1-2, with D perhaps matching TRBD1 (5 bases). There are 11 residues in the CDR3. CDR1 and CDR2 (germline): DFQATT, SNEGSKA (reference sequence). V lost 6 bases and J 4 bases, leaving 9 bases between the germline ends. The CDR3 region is CSAPGIYGYTF. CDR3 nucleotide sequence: TGCAGTGCCCCAGGGATCTATGGCTACACCTTC.

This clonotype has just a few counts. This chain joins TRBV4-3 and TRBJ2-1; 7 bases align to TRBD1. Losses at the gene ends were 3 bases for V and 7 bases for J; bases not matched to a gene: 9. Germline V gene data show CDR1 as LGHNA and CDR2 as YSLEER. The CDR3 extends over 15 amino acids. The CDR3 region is CASSHGDRNGNEQFF. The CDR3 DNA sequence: TGCGCCAGCAGCCACGGGGACAGAAATGGGAATGAGCAGTTCTTC.